Listed below are T cell receptor beta chains from one sample, sequenced in a study of cytomegalovirus exposure and HLA in healthy donors. Libraries were prepared by immunoSEQ multiplex PCR; TCRdb keeps only in-frame clonotypes and omits some of them. The data show around 240,000 clones, around 87% seen once. The source material was PBMCs. These receptors all stem from a woman aged 18-35 years in good health and CMV-seronegative. Each CDR3 is given without its conserved first and last residue. The D gene is left open where the match is weak.

CDR3 protein	V gene	J gene	D gene
ASSALTGGSSPLH	TRBV2	TRBJ1-6	TRBD1
ASSFRFDTQY	TRBV5-6	TRBJ2-3	-
ARSRDRGSNQPQH	TRBV5-3	TRBJ1-5	TRBD1
ASSGQAGSYNEQF	TRBV2	TRBJ2-1	-
ASSSGTGATDTQY	TRBV5-1	TRBJ2-3	TRBD1
ASSQDPPGSYNSPLH	TRBV4-1	TRBJ1-6	-
ASSPGQGATPLH	TRBV7-9	TRBJ1-6	TRBD1
ASSRVVQQGSYNSPLH	TRBV7-9	TRBJ1-6	-
ASRRSPRTGTRYGYT	TRBV28	TRBJ1-2	TRBD1
ASSPRREVGTEAF	TRBV18	TRBJ1-1	-
SVGTGELF	TRBV29-1	TRBJ2-2	-
ASSLLQGRWTEAF	TRBV5-4	TRBJ1-1	-
ASSTQTGGGGSPLH	TRBV19	TRBJ1-6	TRBD1
ASSQEILAGSETQY	TRBV4-2	TRBJ2-5	TRBD2
ASRTTSGGATDTQY	TRBV2	TRBJ2-3	TRBD2
ASSGSDTPEH	TRBV6-1	TRBJ1-5	-
ASRGTQTGGDEQF	TRBV27	TRBJ2-1	TRBD1
ASSLRGTSGGYEQF	TRBV7-9	TRBJ2-1	TRBD2
ASRPGRDKPIYGYT	TRBV27	TRBJ1-2	-
ASSRGLAGERIGELF	TRBV5-4	TRBJ2-2	TRBD2
ASSQGQGGQPQH	TRBV4-3	TRBJ1-5	TRBD1
ASSSWGQGEEEKLF	TRBV13	TRBJ1-4	TRBD1
ASSDLQNYGYT	TRBV6-1	TRBJ1-2	-
ASSPFGAATDTQY	TRBV18	TRBJ2-3	-
AWSPSGSYEQY	TRBV30	TRBJ2-7	-
ASTQRSSGSTGELF	TRBV5-4	TRBJ2-2	-
ASILTSGVYNEQF	TRBV6-1	TRBJ2-1	TRBD2
ASSEAWDRENIQY	TRBV6-1	TRBJ2-4	TRBD1
ASSYGEHREQF	TRBV6-6	TRBJ2-1	-
ASSSGQVHYGYT	TRBV6-5	TRBJ1-2	TRBD1
ASSEFCTGTGSGGYT	TRBV10-1	TRBJ1-2	TRBD1
ASSPGTSSNEQF	TRBV18	TRBJ2-1	TRBD2
ASSLTGLAGDTGELF	TRBV28	TRBJ2-2	TRBD2
ASSLSPSDTQY	TRBV5-4	TRBJ2-3	-
ASSVRVNQPQH	TRBV7-2	TRBJ1-5	-
ASTGGNEQF	TRBV10-1	TRBJ2-1	TRBD2
ASSERGYNYGYT	TRBV2	TRBJ1-2	-
ASSTGTDFIYGYT	TRBV19	TRBJ1-2	TRBD1
ASSTGQGAYNEQF	TRBV5-1	TRBJ2-1	TRBD1
ASSLEAGVTEAF	TRBV5-1	TRBJ1-1	-
ASSQPGDEQF	TRBV4-1	TRBJ2-1	-
ASSLGGNTEAF	TRBV28	TRBJ1-1	-
ASSPGTGGPETQY	TRBV11-1	TRBJ2-5	TRBD1
ASSAMGPGNQPQH	TRBV2	TRBJ1-5	-
SVVQSGQPQH	TRBV29-1	TRBJ1-5	-
ASSPRGSSGQLNTEAF	TRBV18	TRBJ1-1	-
ASSLQTGGSQPQH	TRBV28	TRBJ1-5	TRBD1
ASSVGPSGSYGYT	TRBV9	TRBJ1-2	-
VRRKRTNEGLAGGIRTPKDTQY	TRBV7-5	TRBJ2-3	-
ASSERGSNQPQH	TRBV2	TRBJ1-5	-
ASSFSYAGSNTGELF	TRBV28	TRBJ2-2	-
ASSQWDGGNYGYT	TRBV6-5	TRBJ1-2	-
ASSLDDATGGYT	TRBV4-1	TRBJ1-2	-